A selection of T cell receptor beta chains follows, all from one sample in a study of T-cell memory formation after mild COVID-19. TCRdb reanalysed the 5' RACE reads using MiXCR and keeps one entry per CDR3 protein. This sample has approximately 300,000 distinct CDR3 sequences, with approximately 15% found just once. The sample consisted of PBMCs or a T cell subset sorted from them (not recorded which). These receptors were obtained from a man aged 18 to 30 who had mild COVID-19 (a few samples of this study predate the infection). Cell type and time point are not known. The CDR3 runs from the conserved cysteine through the conserved F or W. The D gene is left open where the match is weak. Not every row has a clone size; where given, it reads once, few, many or a size class.

j_call	clone_size	v_call	d_call	cdr3_nt	cdr3_aa
TRBJ1-4	.	TRBV5-1	.	TGCGCCAGCAGCTTCGCGTCAACAGGAGGTGAAAAACTGTTTTTT	CASSFASTGGEKLFF
TRBJ1-2	few	TRBV5-1	.	TGCGCCAGCAGCACCGCAGGTAGTCGGTATGGCTACACCTTC	CASSTAGSRYGYTF
TRBJ1-3	.	TRBV11-2	.	TGTGCCAGCAGCCTGACAGACCCCTCTGGAAACACCATATATTTT	CASSLTDPSGNTIYF
TRBJ2-4	few	TRBV30	.	TGTGCCTGGAGTGTACCGACAACGATAGCCAAAAACATTCAGTACTTC	CAWSVPTTIAKNIQYF
TRBJ2-6	few	TRBV5-1	.	TGCGCCAGCAGTGGAGCAGGTGGGGCCAACGTCCTGACTTTC	CASSGAGGANVLTF
TRBJ2-1	few	TRBV4-2	.	TGTGCCAGCAGCCCGGGTGTGCTTGGGCACAATGAGCAGTTCTTC	CASSPGVLGHNEQFF
TRBJ1-5	.	TRBV6-6	TRBD1	TGTGCCAGCAGGTCCGGGACAGACAATCAGCCCCAGCATTTT	CASRSGTDNQPQHF
TRBJ2-1	few	TRBV12-3/TRBV12-4	TRBD2	TGTGCCAGCAGTTTGCCCCCCGGGACTAGCGGCTCCTACAATGAGCAGTTCTTC	CASSLPPGTSGSYNEQFF
TRBJ1-6	few	TRBV7-9	.	TGTGCCAGCAGCTTGGGACGGGCAAATTCACCCCTCCACTTT	CASSLGRANSPLHF
TRBJ2-1	many	TRBV11-2	TRBD1	TGTGCCAGCAGCTTATCGACAGGGAAATACAATGAGCAGTTCTTC	CASSLSTGKYNEQFF
TRBJ1-3	few	TRBV6-5	.	TGTGCCAGCAGTCCCCCCATATATTTT	CASSPPIYF
TRBJ2-1	.	TRBV2	.	TGTGCCATGAGGGGGGGGTTCGCCGATGAGCAGTTCTTC	CAMRGGFADEQFF
TRBJ2-2	.	TRBV4-3	.	TGCGCCAGCAGCCACAGTGCCGGGAACACCGGGGAGCTGTTTTTT	CASSHSAGNTGELFF
TRBJ1-2	.	TRBV30	.	TGTGCCTGCGATTGGGGGGGCGGCTACACCTTC	CACDWGGGYTF
TRBJ1-5	.	TRBV4-3	TRBD1	TGCGCCAGCAGCCAAGACGCCGGGAGCACAGGGGCAGGCCAGCCCCAGCATTTT	CASSQDAGSTGAGQPQHF
TRBJ1-1	many	TRBV11-2	.	TGTGCCAGCAGCACGGGTCTGAACACTGAAGCTTTCTTT	CASSTGLNTEAFF
TRBJ2-1	many	TRBV5-1	.	TGTGCCAGCAGCTTAGGGGGGAGCTCCTACAATGAGCAGTTCTTC	CASSLGGSSYNEQFF
TRBJ1-2	once	TRBV3-1	.	TGTGCCAGCAGCCAAGAGGGTGGCGGAGGCTACACCTTC	CASSQEGGGGYTF
TRBJ2-1	.	TRBV7-9	.	TGTGCCAGCGGGGTCCGTCCCTACAATGAGCAGTTCTTC	CASGVRPYNEQFF
TRBJ1-1	few	TRBV4-1	.	TGCGCCAGCAGCCAAAGGGAGATCACTGAAGCTTTCTTT	CASSQREITEAFF
TRBJ1-1	few	TRBV7-9	TRBD1	TGTGCCAGCAGCTTAGTCGGCAGGGGGAGGGCTGAAGCTTTCTTT	CASSLVGRGRAEAFF
TRBJ2-5	.	TRBV5-4	TRBD2	TGTGCCAGCAGCTTGGACCGGGGGGGACTACAAGAGACCCAGTACTTC	CASSLDRGGLQETQYF
TRBJ1-2	few	TRBV2	.	TGTGCCAGCAGTGAAGGCCGGGCCAGGGCGGTCGGCTACACCTTC	CASSEGRARAVGYTF
TRBJ1-4	.	TRBV6-1	.	TGTGCCAGCAGACCGGTCCTCGGCGGTGAAAAACTGTTTTTT	CASRPVLGGEKLFF
TRBJ2-5	.	TRBV20-1	.	TGCAGTGCTAGAGATAGGCGAGAGACCCAGTACTTC	CSARDRRETQYF
TRBJ2-7	few	TRBV7-2	.	TGTGCCAGCAGACCGCCAGGATACGAGCAGTACTTC	CASRPPGYEQYF
TRBJ1-6	few	TRBV2	.	TGTGCCAGCAATTCCTGGCGGGGAAATTCACCCCTCCACTTT	CASNSWRGNSPLHF
TRBJ2-1	.	TRBV5-1	.	TGCGCCAGCAACAACAGGGACACGGGCAATGAGCAGTTCTTC	CASNNRDTGNEQFF
TRBJ2-5	few	TRBV11-2	.	TGTGCCAGCAGCTTAGTGCCAGGAGGAGAGACCCAGTACTTC	CASSLVPGGETQYF